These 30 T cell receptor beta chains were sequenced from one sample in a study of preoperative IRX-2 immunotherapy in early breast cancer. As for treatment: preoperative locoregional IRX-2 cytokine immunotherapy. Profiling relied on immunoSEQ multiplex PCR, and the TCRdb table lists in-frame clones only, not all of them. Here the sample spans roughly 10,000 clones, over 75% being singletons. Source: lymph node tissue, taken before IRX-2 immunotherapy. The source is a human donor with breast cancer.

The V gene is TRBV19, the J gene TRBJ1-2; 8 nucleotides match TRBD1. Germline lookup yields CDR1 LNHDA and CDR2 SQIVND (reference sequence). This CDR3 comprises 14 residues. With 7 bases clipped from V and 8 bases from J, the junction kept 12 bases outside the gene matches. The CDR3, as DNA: TGTGCCAGTAACCTCGACAGGGGATCGGAGGGCTACACCTTC. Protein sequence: CASNLDRGSEGYTF.

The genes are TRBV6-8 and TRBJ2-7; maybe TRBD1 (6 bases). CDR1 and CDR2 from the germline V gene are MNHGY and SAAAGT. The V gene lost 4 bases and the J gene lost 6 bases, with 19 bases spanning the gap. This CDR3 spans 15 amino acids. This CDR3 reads CASSSSGQSLLEQYF. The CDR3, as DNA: TGTGCCAGCAGTTCCTCGGGACAAAGTCTTCTCGAGCAGTACTTC.

CDR3 DNA: TGTGCCAGCAGTTCTCCCGGGACAGCGAACACTGAAGCTTTCTTT. It translates to CASSSPGTANTEAFF. This chain joins TRBV9 and TRBJ1-1, with 7 bases identical to TRBD1. Trimming took 5 bases from V and 1 from J; bases not matched to a gene: 8. Germline V gene lookup returns CDR1 SGDLS and CDR2 YYNGEE. The CDR3 extends over 15 amino acids.

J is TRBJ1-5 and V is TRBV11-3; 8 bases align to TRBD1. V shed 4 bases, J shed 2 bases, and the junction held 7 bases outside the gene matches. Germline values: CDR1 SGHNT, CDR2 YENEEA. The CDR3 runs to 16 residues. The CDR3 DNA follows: TGTGCCAGCAGCTCGATCGGACAGGGAGGCAATCAGCCCCAGCATTTT. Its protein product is CASSSIGQGGNQPQHF.

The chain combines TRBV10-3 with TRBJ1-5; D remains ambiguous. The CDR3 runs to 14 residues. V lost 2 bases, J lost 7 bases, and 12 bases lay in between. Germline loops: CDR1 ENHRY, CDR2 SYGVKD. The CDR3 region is CAISETTGGQPQHF. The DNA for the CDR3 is TGTGCCATCAGTGAGACGACGGGCGGCCAGCCCCAGCATTTT.

CDR3: CASSQERDVATNEKLFF. The CDR3 DNA reads as TGTGCCAGCAGCCAAGAACGGGACGTTGCAACTAATGAAAAACTGTTTTTT. The V and J genes are TRBV7-7 and TRBJ1-4; weak D call: TRBD1 (5 bases). Trimming left V 5 bases short and J 0 bases short, with 16 bases between. The CDR3 is 17 amino acids. Germline CDR1 is SSHAT and CDR2 is FNYEAQ (reference sequence). Drawing the rest from reference TRBV7-7 and TRBJ1-4, the complete variable domain is GAGVSQSPRYKVTKRGQDVTLRCDPISSHATLYWYQQALGQGPEFLTYFNYEAQPDKSGLPSDRFSAERPEGSISTLTIQRTEQRDSAMYRCASSQERDVATNEKLFFGSGTQLSVL.

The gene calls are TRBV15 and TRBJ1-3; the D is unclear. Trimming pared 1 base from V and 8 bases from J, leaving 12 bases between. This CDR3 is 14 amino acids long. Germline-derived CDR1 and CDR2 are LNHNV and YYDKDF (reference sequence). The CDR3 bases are TGTGCCACCAGCAGAGGTCCGGACCAAGACACCATATATTTT. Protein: CATSRGPDQDTIYF.

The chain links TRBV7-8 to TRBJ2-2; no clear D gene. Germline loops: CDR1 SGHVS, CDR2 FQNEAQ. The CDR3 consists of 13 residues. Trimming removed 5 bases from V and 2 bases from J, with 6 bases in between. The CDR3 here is CASSRSNTGELFF. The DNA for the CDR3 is TGTGCCAGCAGCCGCAGCAACACCGGGGAGCTGTTTTTT.

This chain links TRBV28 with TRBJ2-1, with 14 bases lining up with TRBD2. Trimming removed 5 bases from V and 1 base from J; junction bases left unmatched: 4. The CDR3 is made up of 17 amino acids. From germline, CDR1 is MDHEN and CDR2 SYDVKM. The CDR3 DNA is TGTGCCAGCAGTCACAGGACTAGCGGGAGGTCCTACAATGAGCAGTTCTTC. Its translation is CASSHRTSGRSYNEQFF. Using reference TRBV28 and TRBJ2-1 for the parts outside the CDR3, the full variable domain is DVKVTQSSRYLVKRTGEKVFLECVQDMDHENMFWYRQDPGLGLRLIYFSYDVKMKEKGDIPEGYSVSREKKERFSLILESASTNQTSMYLCASSHRTSGRSYNEQFFGPGTRLTVL.

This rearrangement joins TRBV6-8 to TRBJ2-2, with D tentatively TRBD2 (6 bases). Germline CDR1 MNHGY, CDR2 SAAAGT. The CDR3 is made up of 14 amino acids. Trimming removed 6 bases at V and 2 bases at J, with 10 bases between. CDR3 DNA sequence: TGTGCCAGCAGAGGGACTTATAACACCGGGGAGCTGTTTTTT. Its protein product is CASRGTYNTGELFF.

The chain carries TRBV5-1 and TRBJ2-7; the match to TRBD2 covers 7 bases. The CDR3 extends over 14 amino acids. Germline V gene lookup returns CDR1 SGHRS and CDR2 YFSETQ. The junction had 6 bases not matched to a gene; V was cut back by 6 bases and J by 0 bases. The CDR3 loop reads CASTNSGASYEQYF. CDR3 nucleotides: TGCGCCAGCACCAACAGCGGGGCCTCCTACGAGCAGTACTTC. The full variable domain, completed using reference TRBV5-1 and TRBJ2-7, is KAGVTQTPRYLIKTRGQQVTLSCSPISGHRSVSWYQQTPGQGLQFLFEYFSETQRNKGNFPGRFSGRQFSNSRSEMNVSTLELGDSALYLCASTNSGASYEQYFGPGTRLTVT.

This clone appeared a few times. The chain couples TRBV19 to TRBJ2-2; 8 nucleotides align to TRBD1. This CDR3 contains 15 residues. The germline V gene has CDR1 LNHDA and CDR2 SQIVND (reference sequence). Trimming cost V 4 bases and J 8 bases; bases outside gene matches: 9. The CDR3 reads CASSTWTGIGGELFF. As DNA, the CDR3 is TGTGCCAGTAGTACTTGGACAGGGATAGGGGGGGAGCTGTTTTTT.

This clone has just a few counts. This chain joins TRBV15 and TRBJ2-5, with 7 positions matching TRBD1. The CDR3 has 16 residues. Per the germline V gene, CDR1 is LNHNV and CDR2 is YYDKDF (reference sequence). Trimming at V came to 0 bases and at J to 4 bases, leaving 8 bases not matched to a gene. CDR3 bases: TGTGCCACCAGCAGAGAAGGGGGCTATGGTAGAGAGACCCAGTACTTC. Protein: CATSREGGYGRETQYF.

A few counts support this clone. In DNA form, the CDR3 reads TGTGCCAGCAGCCCCGTGGGGCCTAGCGCTGGGGTTGGTACGCAGTATTTT. The encoded protein is CASSPVGPSAGVGTQYF. The V gene is TRBV11-3, the J gene TRBJ2-3; possibly TRBD2 for D (6 bases). Germline CDR1 and CDR2: SGHNT and YENEEA. V was shortened by 5 bases and J by 8 bases, with 26 bases between the two germline ends. The CDR3 runs to 17 residues.

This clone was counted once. The CDR3 DNA sequence: TGTGCCATCAGTGAGGAGAAGCCCCGGGGAGCTTTCTTT. Its protein is CAISEEKPRGAFF. J is TRBJ1-1 and V is TRBV10-3, with unresolved D. The CDR3 consists of 13 residues. Trimming removed 2 bases at V and 10 bases at J, with 14 bases between. Per the germline V gene, CDR1 is ENHRY and CDR2 is SYGVKD.

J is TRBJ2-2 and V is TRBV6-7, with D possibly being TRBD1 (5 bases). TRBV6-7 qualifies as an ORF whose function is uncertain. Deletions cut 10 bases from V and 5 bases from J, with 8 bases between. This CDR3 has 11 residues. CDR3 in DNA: TGTGCCACTTCAGGGACCGGGGAGCTGTTTTTT. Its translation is CATSGTGELFF.

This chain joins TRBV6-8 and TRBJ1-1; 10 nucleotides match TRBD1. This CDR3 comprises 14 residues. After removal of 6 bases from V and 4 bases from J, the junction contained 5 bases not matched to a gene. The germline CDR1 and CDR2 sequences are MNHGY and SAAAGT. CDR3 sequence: CASSRGTGVTEAFF. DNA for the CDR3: TGTGCCAGCAGCCGAGGGACAGGGGTCACTGAAGCTTTCTTT.

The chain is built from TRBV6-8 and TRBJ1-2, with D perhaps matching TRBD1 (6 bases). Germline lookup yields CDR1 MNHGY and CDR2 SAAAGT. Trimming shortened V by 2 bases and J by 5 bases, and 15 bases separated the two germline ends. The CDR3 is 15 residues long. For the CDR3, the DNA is TGTGCCAGCAGTTACGGGTGGTGGGGGCAGTATGGCTACACCTTC. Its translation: CASSYGWWGQYGYTF.

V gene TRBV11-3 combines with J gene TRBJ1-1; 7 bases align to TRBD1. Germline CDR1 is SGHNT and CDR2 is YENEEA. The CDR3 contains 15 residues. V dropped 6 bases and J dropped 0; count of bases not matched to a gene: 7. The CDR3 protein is CASRGAGGMNTEAFF. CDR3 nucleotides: TGTGCCAGCAGGGGGGCAGGGGGTATGAACACTGAAGCTTTCTTT.

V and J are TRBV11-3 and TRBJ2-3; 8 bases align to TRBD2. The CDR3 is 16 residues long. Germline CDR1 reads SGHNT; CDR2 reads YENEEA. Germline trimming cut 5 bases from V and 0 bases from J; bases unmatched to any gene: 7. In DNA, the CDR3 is TGTGCCAGCAGCCGAGGATCTAGCGGGAGCACAGATACGCAGTATTTT. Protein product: CASSRGSSGSTDTQYF. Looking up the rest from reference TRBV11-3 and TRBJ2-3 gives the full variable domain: EAGVVQSPRYKIIEKKQPVAFWCNPISGHNTLYWYLQNLGQGPELLIRYENEEAVDDSQLPKDRFSAERLKGVDSTLKIQPAELGDSAVYLCASSRGSSGSTDTQYFGPGTRLTVL.

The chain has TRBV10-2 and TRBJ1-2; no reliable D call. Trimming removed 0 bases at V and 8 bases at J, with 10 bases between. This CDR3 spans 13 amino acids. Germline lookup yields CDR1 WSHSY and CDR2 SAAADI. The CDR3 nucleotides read TGCGCCAGCAGTGAGTCGACCACCCGGGGCTACACCTTC. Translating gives CASSESTTRGYTF.

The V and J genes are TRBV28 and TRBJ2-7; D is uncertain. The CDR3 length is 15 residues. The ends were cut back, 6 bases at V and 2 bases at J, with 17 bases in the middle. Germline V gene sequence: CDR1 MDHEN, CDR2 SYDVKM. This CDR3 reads CASSPSSFATYEQYF. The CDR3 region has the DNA TGTGCCAGCAGCCCTTCGTCGTTTGCAACCTACGAGCAGTACTTC.

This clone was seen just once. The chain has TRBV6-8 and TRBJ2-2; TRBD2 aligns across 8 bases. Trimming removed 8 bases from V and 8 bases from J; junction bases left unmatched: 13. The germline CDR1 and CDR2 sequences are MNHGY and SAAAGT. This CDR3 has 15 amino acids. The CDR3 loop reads CASGSWREEIGELFF. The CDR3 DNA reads TGTGCCAGCGGAAGCTGGCGGGAGGAGATAGGGGAGCTGTTTTTT.

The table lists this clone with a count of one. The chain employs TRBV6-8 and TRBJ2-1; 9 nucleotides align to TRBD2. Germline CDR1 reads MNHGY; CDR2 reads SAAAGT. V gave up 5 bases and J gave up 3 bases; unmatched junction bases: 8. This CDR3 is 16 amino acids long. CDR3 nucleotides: TGTGCCAGCAGTCCTTTAGCGGGAGAAAACTACAATGAGCAGTTCTTC. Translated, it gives CASSPLAGENYNEQFF.

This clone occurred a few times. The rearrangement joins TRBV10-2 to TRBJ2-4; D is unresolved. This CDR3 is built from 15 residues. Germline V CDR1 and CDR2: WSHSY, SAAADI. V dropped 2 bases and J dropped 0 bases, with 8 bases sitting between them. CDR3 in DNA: TGCGCCAGCAGTGAGCACTCATCAGCCAAAAACATTCAGTACTTC. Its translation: CASSEHSSAKNIQYF.

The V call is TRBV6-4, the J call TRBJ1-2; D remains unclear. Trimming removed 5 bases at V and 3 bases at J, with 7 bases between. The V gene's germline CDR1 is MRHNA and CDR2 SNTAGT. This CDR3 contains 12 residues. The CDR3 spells CASSYGYYGYTF. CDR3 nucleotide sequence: TGTGCCAGCAGTTACGGGTACTATGGCTACACCTTC.

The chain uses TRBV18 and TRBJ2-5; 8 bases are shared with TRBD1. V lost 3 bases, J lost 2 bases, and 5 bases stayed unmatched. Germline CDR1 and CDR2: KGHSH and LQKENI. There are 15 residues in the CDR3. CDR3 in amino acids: CASSPGQGGQETQYF. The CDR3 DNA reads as TGTGCCAGCTCACCCGGACAGGGAGGTCAAGAGACCCAGTACTTC. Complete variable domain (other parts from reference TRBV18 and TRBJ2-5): NAGVMQNPRHLVRRRGQEARLRCSPMKGHSHVYWYRQLPEEGLKFMVYLQKENIIDESGMPKERFSAEFPKEGPSILRIQQVVRGDSAAYFCASSPGQGGQETQYFGPGTRLLVL.

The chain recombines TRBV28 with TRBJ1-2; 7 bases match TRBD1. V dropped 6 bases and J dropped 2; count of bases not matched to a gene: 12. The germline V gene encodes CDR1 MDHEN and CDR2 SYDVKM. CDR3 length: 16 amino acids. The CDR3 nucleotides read TGTGCCAGCAGATCACAGGGGATGATGGGGAACTATGGCTACACCTTC. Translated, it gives CASRSQGMMGNYGYTF.

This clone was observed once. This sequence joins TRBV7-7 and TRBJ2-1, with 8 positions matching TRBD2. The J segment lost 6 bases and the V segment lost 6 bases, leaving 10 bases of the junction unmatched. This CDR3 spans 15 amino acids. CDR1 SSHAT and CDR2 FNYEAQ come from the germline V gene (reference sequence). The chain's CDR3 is CASRRGLATANEQFF. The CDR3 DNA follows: TGTGCCAGCAGGAGAGGACTAGCCACCGCCAATGAGCAGTTCTTC. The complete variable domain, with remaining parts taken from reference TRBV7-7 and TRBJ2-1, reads GAGVSQSPRYKVTKRGQDVTLRCDPISSHATLYWYQQALGQGPEFLTYFNYEAQPDKSGLPSDRFSAERPEGSISTLTIQRTEQRDSAMYRCASRRGLATANEQFFGPGTRLTVL.

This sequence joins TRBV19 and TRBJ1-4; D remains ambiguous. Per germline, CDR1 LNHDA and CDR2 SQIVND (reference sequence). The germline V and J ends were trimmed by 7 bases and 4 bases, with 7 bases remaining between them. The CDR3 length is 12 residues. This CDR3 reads CASTGNNEKLFF. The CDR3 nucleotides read TGTGCCAGTACCGGGAATAATGAAAAACTGTTTTTT.